This is a list of T cell receptor beta chains from one sample in a study of shared clonotypes between healthy human individuals. Measured with immunoSEQ multiplex PCR; TCRdb has only the in-frame clones, and not every one. Of 550,000 to 600,000 clones listed, roughly four fifths were seen once; the top ten hold approximately 12%. The sequenced sample was PBMCs. The receptors shown here come from a middle-aged woman in good health. Some clones in this sample may be carry-over from other donors' samples. Both conserved end residues are part of each CDR3. The order of the fields is clone size, CDR3 length, J gene, D gene, V gene, CDR3 protein, CDR3 DNA. The D gene is left open where the match is weak. Size values are once, few and many counts, or a class for expanded clones, and some rows have none.

clone size: -
CDR3 length: 12
J gene: TRBJ1-2
D gene: -
V gene: TRBV30
CDR3 protein: CAWSGEWNGYTF
CDR3 DNA: TGTGCCTGGAGTGGGGAATGGAATGGCTACACCTTC

clone size: few
CDR3 length: 13
J gene: TRBJ2-1
D gene: TRBD2
V gene: TRBV6-6
CDR3 protein: CASSTGLADPQFF
CDR3 DNA: TGTGCCAGCAGTACAGGACTAGCGGACCCGCAGTTCTTC

clone size: -
CDR3 length: 17
J gene: TRBJ2-1
D gene: -
V gene: TRBV7-9
CDR3 protein: CASSHPRRTDSYNEQFF
CDR3 DNA: TGTGCCAGCAGCCACCCCCGCCGGACTGACTCCTACAATGAGCAGTTCTTC

clone size: -
CDR3 length: 13
J gene: TRBJ2-3
D gene: -
V gene: TRBV7-3
CDR3 protein: CASSPTTLGVSSF
CDR3 DNA: TGTGCCAGCAGTCCCACGACTCTGGGGGTATCGTCTTTT

clone size: -
CDR3 length: 15
J gene: TRBJ1-2
D gene: -
V gene: TRBV27
CDR3 protein: CASSSLLTANYGYTF
CDR3 DNA: TGTGCCAGCAGTTCCCTTTTGACAGCTAACTATGGCTACACCTTC

clone size: -
CDR3 length: 14
J gene: TRBJ2-7
D gene: TRBD2
V gene: TRBV30
CDR3 protein: CAWSVGLAAYEQYF
CDR3 DNA: TGTGCCTGGAGTGTAGGCCTAGCGGCCTACGAGCAGTACTTC

clone size: -
CDR3 length: 14
J gene: TRBJ2-4
D gene: TRBD1
V gene: TRBV27
CDR3 protein: CASSLTGFQNIQYF
CDR3 DNA: TGTGCCAGCAGTTTGACAGGGTTTCAAAACATTCAGTACTTC

clone size: -
CDR3 length: 15
J gene: TRBJ2-1
D gene: TRBD2
V gene: TRBV7-3
CDR3 protein: CASSYLLAGVNEQFF
CDR3 DNA: TGTGCCAGCAGCTACCTACTAGCGGGAGTGAATGAGCAGTTCTTC

clone size: -
CDR3 length: 14
J gene: TRBJ2-7
D gene: -
V gene: TRBV10-1
CDR3 protein: CASPLLGILDEQYF
CDR3 DNA: TGCGCCAGCCCTCTATTAGGAATCCTAGACGAGCAGTACTTC

clone size: -
CDR3 length: 15
J gene: TRBJ2-1
D gene: TRBD2
V gene: TRBV14
CDR3 protein: CASSLTSGGGNEQFF
CDR3 DNA: TGTGCCAGCAGCCTGACTAGCGGGGGGGGCAATGAGCAGTTCTTC

clone size: many
CDR3 length: 19
J gene: TRBJ2-1
D gene: TRBD2
V gene: TRBV4-2
CDR3 protein: CASSLSKYGLAGPYNEQFF
CDR3 DNA: TGTGCCAGCAGCCTTTCGAAGTACGGACTAGCGGGCCCCTACAATGAGCAGTTCTTC

clone size: -
CDR3 length: 15
J gene: TRBJ2-1
D gene: -
V gene: TRBV18
CDR3 protein: CASSSSGPTYNEQFF
CDR3 DNA: TGTGCCAGCTCATCTTCGGGACCGACATACAATGAGCAGTTCTTC

clone size: -
CDR3 length: 13
J gene: TRBJ2-1
D gene: TRBD2
V gene: TRBV15
CDR3 protein: CATSRGGKDEQFF
CDR3 DNA: TGTGCCACCAGTAGGGGAGGGAAGGATGAGCAGTTCTTC

clone size: many
CDR3 length: 16
J gene: TRBJ2-7
D gene: TRBD2
V gene: TRBV7-9
CDR3 protein: CASSEGTSGSLGEQYF
CDR3 DNA: TGTGCCAGCAGCGAAGGGACTAGCGGGAGCCTGGGAGAGCAGTACTTC

clone size: once
CDR3 length: 16
J gene: TRBJ2-1
D gene: TRBD2
V gene: TRBV18
CDR3 protein: CASSPPGLAGGYEQFF
CDR3 DNA: TGTGCCAGCTCACCACCGGGACTAGCGGGAGGGTATGAGCAGTTCTTC

clone size: -
CDR3 length: 13
J gene: TRBJ2-7
D gene: -
V gene: TRBV10-1
CDR3 protein: CASSEGNTYEQYF
CDR3 DNA: TGCGCCAGCAGTGAGGGAAACACCTACGAGCAGTACTTC

clone size: -
CDR3 length: 16
J gene: TRBJ2-1
D gene: TRBD2
V gene: TRBV13
CDR3 protein: CASSFDLAVSYNEQFF
CDR3 DNA: TGTGCCAGCAGCTTTGACCTAGCGGTCTCCTACAATGAGCAGTTCTTC

clone size: -
CDR3 length: 11
J gene: TRBJ1-2
D gene: TRBD1
V gene: TRBV29-1
CDR3 protein: CSGTGSNGYTF
CDR3 DNA: TGCAGCGGGACAGGTTCTAACGGCTACACCTTC

clone size: -
CDR3 length: 13
J gene: TRBJ2-3
D gene: -
V gene: TRBV7-2
CDR3 protein: CASSLGATDTQYF
CDR3 DNA: TGTGCCAGCAGCTTAGGAGCCACAGATACGCAGTATTTT

clone size: -
CDR3 length: 16
J gene: TRBJ2-7
D gene: -
V gene: TRBV11-2
CDR3 protein: CASSLPLQGTSYEQYF
CDR3 DNA: TGTGCCAGCAGCTTACCCCTCCAGGGGACGTCCTACGAGCAGTACTTC

clone size: -
CDR3 length: 15
J gene: TRBJ2-7
D gene: TRBD2
V gene: TRBV9
CDR3 protein: CASSVSGTSGYEQYF
CDR3 DNA: TGTGCCAGCAGCGTATCTGGGACTAGCGGCTACGAGCAGTACTTC

clone size: many
CDR3 length: 16
J gene: TRBJ2-7
D gene: -
V gene: TRBV10-3
CDR3 protein: CAISDHLGQGSYEQYF
CDR3 DNA: TGTGCCATCAGTGATCATTTGGGGCAGGGGTCCTACGAGCAGTACTTC

clone size: -
CDR3 length: 14
J gene: TRBJ2-1
D gene: TRBD2
V gene: TRBV9
CDR3 protein: CASSSGTSRSEQFF
CDR3 DNA: TGTGCCAGCAGCTCCGGGACTAGTCGAAGTGAGCAGTTCTTC

clone size: -
CDR3 length: 14
J gene: TRBJ2-2
D gene: -
V gene: TRBV5-1
CDR3 protein: CASSAGGNAGELFF
CDR3 DNA: TGCGCCAGCAGCGCCGGCGGGAATGCCGGGGAGCTGTTTTTT

clone size: -
CDR3 length: 15
J gene: TRBJ2-5
D gene: TRBD2
V gene: TRBV2
CDR3 protein: CASLPGGLSQETQYF
CDR3 DNA: TGTGCCAGTCTCCCGGGGGGGCTAAGTCAAGAGACCCAGTACTTC

clone size: -
CDR3 length: 12
J gene: TRBJ1-1
D gene: -
V gene: TRBV6-4
CDR3 protein: CASKRGNTEAFF
CDR3 DNA: TGTGCCAGCAAAAGGGGGAACACTGAAGCTTTCTTT

clone size: many
CDR3 length: 14
J gene: TRBJ2-1
D gene: -
V gene: TRBV27
CDR3 protein: CASSTPATPNEQFF
CDR3 DNA: TGTGCCAGCAGTACGCCCGCGACCCCCAATGAGCAGTTCTTC

clone size: -
CDR3 length: 15
J gene: TRBJ2-1
D gene: TRBD2
V gene: TRBV5-1
CDR3 protein: CASSGGLAGVNEQFF
CDR3 DNA: TGCGCCAGCAGTGGAGGACTAGCGGGAGTCAATGAGCAGTTCTTC

clone size: -
CDR3 length: 11
J gene: TRBJ1-4
D gene: -
V gene: TRBV6-5
CDR3 protein: CASSTGEKLFF
CDR3 DNA: TGTGCCAGCAGTACGGGTGAAAAACTGTTTTTT

clone size: few
CDR3 length: 13
J gene: TRBJ2-7
D gene: -
V gene: TRBV4-1
CDR3 protein: CASSQVVHYEQYF
CDR3 DNA: TGCGCCAGCAGCCAAGTGGTCCACTACGAGCAGTACTTC

clone size: -
CDR3 length: 16
J gene: TRBJ1-4
D gene: -
V gene: TRBV15
CDR3 protein: CATSRGSNTEGEKLFF
CDR3 DNA: TGTGCCACCAGCAGGGGAAGCAACACCGAAGGGGAAAAACTGTTTTTT

clone size: -
CDR3 length: 14
J gene: TRBJ1-2
D gene: -
V gene: TRBV6-1
CDR3 protein: CASSEVPGGDGYTF
CDR3 DNA: TGTGCCAGCAGTGAAGTGCCAGGCGGTGATGGCTACACCTTC

clone size: -
CDR3 length: 13
J gene: TRBJ1-2
D gene: -
V gene: TRBV28
CDR3 protein: CASSSSGLYGYTF
CDR3 DNA: TGTGCCAGCAGTTCTTCAGGTCTCTATGGCTACACCTTC

clone size: -
CDR3 length: 18
J gene: TRBJ2-7
D gene: TRBD1
V gene: TRBV2
CDR3 protein: CASSEPGQGFATTYEQYF
CDR3 DNA: TGTGCCAGCAGTGAACCGGGACAGGGATTTGCCACAACCTACGAGCAGTACTTC

clone size: few
CDR3 length: 14
J gene: TRBJ2-5
D gene: -
V gene: TRBV7-9
CDR3 protein: CASSLAGSGETQYF
CDR3 DNA: TGTGCCAGCAGCTTAGCGGGGTCGGGGGAGACCCAGTACTTC

clone size: -
CDR3 length: 14
J gene: TRBJ1-2
D gene: -
V gene: TRBV11-2
CDR3 protein: CASSLSRTDYGYTF
CDR3 DNA: TGTGCCAGCAGCTTATCGCGGACGGACTATGGCTACACCTTC

clone size: -
CDR3 length: 15
J gene: TRBJ2-7
D gene: TRBD2
V gene: TRBV5-4
CDR3 protein: CASSLVAGGPYEQYF
CDR3 DNA: TGTGCCAGCAGCTTGGTAGCGGGAGGGCCCTACGAGCAGTACTTC

clone size: -
CDR3 length: 14
J gene: TRBJ2-2
D gene: -
V gene: TRBV30
CDR3 protein: CAWTAALNTGELFF
CDR3 DNA: TGTGCCTGGACAGCGGCCTTAAACACCGGGGAGCTGTTTTTT

clone size: -
CDR3 length: 14
J gene: TRBJ2-7
D gene: TRBD1
V gene: TRBV28
CDR3 protein: CASSSGDRSYEQYF
CDR3 DNA: TGTGCCAGCAGTTCCGGGGACAGATCCTACGAGCAGTACTTC

clone size: -
CDR3 length: 16
J gene: TRBJ2-3
D gene: TRBD2
V gene: TRBV5-1
CDR3 protein: CASSEGLAEFTDTQYF
CDR3 DNA: TGCGCCAGCAGCGAGGGACTAGCAGAATTCACAGATACGCAGTATTTT